The rows below give T cell receptor beta chains drawn from one sample of a study of cytomegalovirus exposure and HLA in healthy donors. The table came from immunoSEQ multiplex PCR; TCRdb's copy has only in-frame clones and leaves some out. This table holds about 97,000 clones, about 95% found once. The sample was PBMCs. The receptors stem from a woman under 30 in good health and CMV-seronegative. CDR3s include the opening cysteine and the closing phenylalanine or tryptophan. D genes are given only for firm matches.

>TRBV18|-|TRBJ2-3
CASSSDYLATDTQYF
>TRBV10-3|-|TRBJ2-7
CAISEPHSGLSYEQYF
>TRBV11-3|-|TRBJ1-1
CASSLGRGGEAFF
>TRBV5-6|TRBD1|TRBJ2-3
CASSFRDSYTDTQYF
>TRBV6-6|-|TRBJ2-1
CASSYAGNLNEQFF
>TRBV11-2|TRBD1|TRBJ1-2
CASSRDRATGYTF
>TRBV11-3|TRBD2|TRBJ2-1
CASSTVASGSYEQFF
>TRBV6-5|-|TRBJ2-7
CASHRTGSEQYF
>TRBV5-1|TRBD2|TRBJ2-2
CASSSTSGGFDTGELFF
>TRBV5-6|-|TRBJ1-1
CASSLVDTPPLRAFF
>TRBV11-3|TRBD1|TRBJ2-7
CASSSSGTVYYEQYF
>TRBV7-4|-|TRBJ1-5
CASSPWGLGWVKVGGNQPQHF
>TRBV28|-|TRBJ1-2
CASSFSLSGYTF
>TRBV15|-|TRBJ2-7
CATRRSQRYEQYF
>TRBV4-3|-|TRBJ2-7
CASSPQDTKSSYEQYF
>TRBV4-1|-|TRBJ2-5
CASSLELGGAGETQYF
>TRBV4-1|TRBD2|TRBJ2-7
CASSQVLTSGGIGSYEQYF
>TRBV29-1|TRBD2|TRBJ2-7
CSVTGTGGYEQYF
>TRBV7-2|TRBD2|TRBJ2-1
CASSIRLAHLEQFF
>TRBV6-1|-|TRBJ2-5
CASSFGGAETQYF
>TRBV5-1|-|TRBJ1-6
CASSLGGNSPLHF
>TRBV5-1|TRBD1|TRBJ1-3
CASSNAGTGGNTIYF
>TRBV6-5|-|TRBJ2-7
CASSYSGVNEQYF